The 4 T cell receptor beta chains in this list originate from one sample, sequenced in a study of cytomegalovirus exposure and HLA in healthy donors. TCRdb's table, derived via immunoSEQ multiplex PCR, lists solely in-frame clones and lacks some. Of about 240,000 clones listed, 86% are singletons. Sample: PBMCs. The receptors here all came from a woman aged 25-40 years in good health and CMV-seropositive.

The V gene is TRBV10-3, the J gene TRBJ1-1, with D hard to call. Germline V gene sequence: CDR1 ENHRY, CDR2 SYGVKD. This CDR3 region has 15 residues. V gave up 6 bases and J gave up 0 bases, with 14 bases separating them. In nucleotides, the CDR3 is TGTGCCATCAGGGCCCATACCGGGTTGAACACTGAAGCTTTCTTT. This sequence encodes CAIRAHTGLNTEAFF.

The V and J genes are TRBV7-8 and TRBJ2-3; 12 bases match TRBD2. The CDR3 extends over 19 amino acids. The junction had 8 bases not matched to a gene; V was cut back by 1 base and J by 0 bases. CDR1 is SGHVS and CDR2 is FQNEAQ in the germline V gene. This chain's CDR3 is CASSLDGTGTSGSTDTQYF. The CDR3 region has the DNA TGTGCCAGCAGCTTAGATGGGACCGGGACTAGCGGGAGCACAGATACGCAGTATTTT. The whole variable domain, filled in from reference TRBV7-8 and TRBJ2-3, reads GAGVSQSPRYKVAKRGQDVALRCDPISGHVSLFWYQQALGQGPEFLTYFQNEAQLDKSGLPSDRFFAERPEGSVSTLKIQRTQQEDSAVYLCASSLDGTGTSGSTDTQYFGPGTRLTVL.

The V call is TRBV4-1, the J call TRBJ2-1; 8 bases align to TRBD2. This CDR3 is 15 amino acids long. V dropped 4 bases and J dropped 4; count of bases not matched to a gene: 6. Germline lookup yields CDR1 MGHRA and CDR2 YSYEKL. CDR3 loop: CASSPEAGAYNEQFF. The CDR3 coding sequence is TGCGCCAGCAGCCCCGAAGCGGGAGCATACAATGAGCAGTTCTTC.

V is TRBV13 and J is TRBJ1-1; 7 bases align to TRBD1. The length of the CDR3 is 14 residues. Looked up from germline, CDR1 is PRHDT and CDR2 is FYEKMQ (reference sequence). Germline trimming cut 0 bases from V and 6 bases from J; bases unmatched to any gene: 4. The CDR3 DNA reads as TGTGCCAGCAGCTTAGGCCAGGGGGTCGCTGAAGCTTTCTTT. Encoded protein: CASSLGQGVAEAFF. Full variable domain (outside the CDR3, taken from reference TRBV13 and TRBJ1-1): AAGVIQSPRHLIKEKRETATLKCYPIPRHDTVYWYQQGPGQDPQFLISFYEKMQSDKGSIPDRFSAQQFSDYHSELNMSSLELGDSALYFCASSLGQGVAEAFFGQGTRLTVV.